This TCR beta chain is drawn from a study of T-cell reconstitution after alpha-beta-depleted transplantation in children. Preparation of the TCRbeta library involved a method that used unique molecular identifiers. Each CDR3 protein is one row after TCRdb ran MiXCR on the PCR reads. The sample yields around 400,000 distinct CDR3 sequences, roughly 10% seen once. V gave up 5 bases and J gave up 0 bases; unmatched junction bases: 2. Germline V gene lookup returns CDR1 SQVTM and CDR2 ANQGSEA. The CDR3 sequence is 14 residues long. This receptor was identified in a human donor who donated a stem cell graft to a child with acute myeloid leukemia. The chain has TRBV29-1 and TRBJ2-1; 9 positions agree with TRBD2. The source was PBMCs from the stem cell graft donor, collected from the stem cell graft. The CDR3 bases are TGCAGCGTTAATAGCGGGAGCTCCTACAATGAGCAGTTCTTC. Its translation is CSVNSGSSYNEQFF.